The clone carrying this TCR beta chain appeared once. This sample is drawn from a study of blood T cell repertoires in COVID-19. TCRdb's table, derived via immunoSEQ multiplex PCR, lists solely in-frame clones and lacks some. The profile shows about 180,000 clones, 80% to 90% of them singletons. The trim removed 6 bases at V and 2 bases at J, leaving 12 bases unmatched. CDR3 length: 16 residues. CDR1 is MDHEN and CDR2 is SYDVKM in the germline V gene. The chain recombines TRBV28 with TRBJ2-7, with TRBD1 matching 8 bases. The receptor comes from a woman aged 18-30 years who had recovered from COVID-19. Sequences were obtained from PBMCs or T cells enriched from blood (not recorded which). CDR3 residues: CASSLDRGPLPYEQYF. CDR3 sequence (DNA): TGTGCCAGCAGCCTCGACAGGGGACCCCTTCCCTACGAGCAGTACTTC.